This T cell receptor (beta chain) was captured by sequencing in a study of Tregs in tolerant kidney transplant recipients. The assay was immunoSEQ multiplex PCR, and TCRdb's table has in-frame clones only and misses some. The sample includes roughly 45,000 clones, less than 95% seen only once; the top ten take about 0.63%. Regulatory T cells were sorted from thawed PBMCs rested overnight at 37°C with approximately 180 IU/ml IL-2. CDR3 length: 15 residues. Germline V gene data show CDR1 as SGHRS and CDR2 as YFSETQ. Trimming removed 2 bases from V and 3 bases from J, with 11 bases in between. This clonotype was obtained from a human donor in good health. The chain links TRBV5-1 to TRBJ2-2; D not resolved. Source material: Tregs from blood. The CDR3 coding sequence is TGCGCCAGCAGCTTCACATGGATTCACACCGGGGAGCTGTTTTTT. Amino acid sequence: CASSFTWIHTGELFF.